The T cell receptor (beta chain) under discussion was sequenced for a study of T cell responses to AZD1222 COVID-19 vaccine. About the research overall: Pooled in the analysis were second doses at about 4 or about 12 weeks. The study's findings and limits: Donors were largely white British and mainly female; clonal diversity was possibly underestimated. The CD4 TCRs associated with vaccination extended across spike and predominated at 160-218 and 743-854.

V lost 5 bases to trimming and J lost 3 bases; unmatched junction nucleotides: 5. CDR3 length: 15 amino acids. Germline loops: CDR1 MDHEN, CDR2 SYDVKM. Turning to this clone: The antigen is unknown.

Libraries were prepared by immunoSEQ multiplex PCR; TCRdb keeps only in-frame clonotypes and omits some of them. Of fewer than 95,000 clones in the sample, 80% to 90% were seen once. The rearrangement joins TRBV28 to TRBJ2-7, with 12 positions matching TRBD2. The receptor comes from an adult in good health. Sequencing used peripheral blood, obtained on day 0 of AZD1222 vaccination. The CDR3 spells CASSQRLAGDYEQYF. CDR3 bases: TGTGCCAGCAGTCAACGACTAGCGGGAGACTACGAGCAGTACTTC.